This entry lists 23 T cell receptor beta chains sequenced from one sample in a study of vaccination and CD4 T cells after COVID-19. The treatment: approximately 11-day PBMC culture with coronavirus spike peptide pools or control peptides (ViraFEST assay). The unexposed donor's CD4+ T cells were collected before the COVID-19 pandemic (2011-2018). Cultured CD4+ T cell DNA underwent sequencing with the Oncomine TCR Beta short-read assay. TCRdb reprocessed the PCR reads via MiXCR and lists one record per CDR3 protein. This table has 6,500 to 8,500 distinct CDR3 sequences, roughly 39% appearing once. Antigens of these TCRs are unknown. Sequencing used CD4+ T cells from blood, cultured in vitro. These receptors came from a human donor in good health.

This sequence joins TRBV7-6 and TRBJ1-2; 7 positions match TRBD1. This CDR3 contains 15 residues. Germline V gives CDR1 SGHVS, CDR2 FNYEAQ. V dropped 5 bases and J dropped 1; count of bases not matched to a gene: 7. The DNA of the CDR3 is TGTGCCAGCAGCCCCTACGGACAGGTTAACTATGGCTACACCTTC. Encoded protein: CASSPYGQVNYGYTF.

The CDR3 region is CASSPDLYNEQFF. In DNA, the CDR3 is TGTGCCAGCAGCCCCGACCTCTACAATGAGCAGTTCTTC. The V gene is TRBV4-2, the J gene TRBJ2-1, with D unclear. Germline lookup yields CDR1 LGHNA and CDR2 YNFKEQ. The CDR3 is made up of 13 amino acids. The V and J ends lost 4 bases and 3 bases respectively, with 7 bases between them.

This sequence joins TRBV7-2 and TRBJ1-5; D remains unclear. The V gene's germline CDR1 is SGHTA and CDR2 FQGNSA. CDR3 length equals 14 residues. Trimming left V 0 bases short and J 3 bases short, with 6 bases between. CDR3 nucleotides: TGTGCCAGCAGCTTAGCAGGGTTCAATCAGCCCCAGCATTTT. As protein: CASSLAGFNQPQHF.

The chain recombines TRBV19 with TRBJ2-1, with 10 bases fitting TRBD1. The last part of the DNA fits TRBJ2-7 better; the J call may be wrong. Looked up from germline, CDR1 is LNHDA and CDR2 is SQIVND (reference sequence). The CDR3 loop spans 15 amino acids. The CDR3 DNA is TGTGCCAGTACCCCGAGACAGGGGGCGTCCTACGAGCAGTACTTC. Its translation is CASTPRQGASYEQYF.

V and J are TRBV24-1 and TRBJ1-2, with a tentative D call TRBD1 (5 bases). CDR1 is KGHDR, CDR2 SFDVKD, per germline. V was cut by 4 bases and J by 8 bases, with 13 bases left in between. This CDR3 has 13 residues. The CDR3 spells CATSDTGTRGYTF. DNA of the CDR3: TGTGCCACCAGTGACACAGGCACGAGAGGCTACACCTTC.

This clonotype was found a few times. The V call is TRBV6-1, the J call TRBJ2-7, with TRBD1 matching 9 bases. Germline values: CDR1 MNHNS, CDR2 SASEGT. The CDR3 loop spans 14 amino acids. Unmatched junction bases numbered 4, after V lost 6 bases and J lost 1 base. The CDR3 region is CASRMGQGSYEQYF. In nucleotides, the CDR3 is TGTGCCAGCAGGATGGGACAGGGTTCCTACGAGCAGTACTTC.

This clonotype was counted a few times. This rearrangement joins TRBV10-2 to TRBJ2-5; 7 bases are shared with TRBD1. Germline V gives CDR1 WSHSY, CDR2 SAAADI. The length of the CDR3 is 15 residues. With V trimmed by 6 bases and J by 4 bases, 11 bases remained unmatched. The CDR3 region is CASSRDNRGLETQYF. The DNA of the CDR3 is TGCGCCAGCAGCCGGGATAACAGGGGTTTAGAGACCCAGTACTTC.

The chain carries TRBV6-2 or TRBV6-3 and TRBJ1-2; the D gene is possibly TRBD1 (5 bases). Germline CDR1 is MNHEY and CDR2 is SVGEGT. Trimming left V 6 bases short and J 3 bases short, with 8 bases between. The CDR3 length is 12 residues. The CDR3 protein is CASRGQHYGYTF. For the CDR3, the DNA is TGTGCCAGCAGGGGGCAGCACTATGGCTACACCTTC.

The CDR3 region has the DNA TGTGCCAGCACTGGGACACCGAATTATGGCTACACCTTC. Protein: CASTGTPNYGYTF. The chain joins TRBV2 to TRBJ1-2, with a possible D match to TRBD1 (6 bases). The V end lost 7 bases, the J end lost 5 bases, and 14 bases lay between the germline ends. CDR1 SNHLY and CDR2 FYNNEI come from the germline V gene. This CDR3 has 13 amino acids.

The chain carries TRBV10-3 and TRBJ2-2, with D possibly being TRBD1 or TRBD2 (6 bases each). From germline, CDR1 is ENHRY and CDR2 SYGVKD. V was clipped by 3 bases and J by 4 bases, with 12 bases between them. CDR3 length equals 15 residues. The CDR3 DNA is TGTGCCATCAGTGACTTAGGGGGGACCACCGGGGAGCTGTTTTTT. It codes for CAISDLGGTTGELFF.

This chain links TRBV20-1 with TRBJ2-2; D remains ambiguous. V lost 3 bases and J 12 bases, leaving 17 bases between the germline ends. CDR3 length: 13 amino acids. Germline assignment: CDR1 DFQATT and CDR2 SNEGSKA (reference sequence). The DNA of the CDR3 is TGCAGTGCTAGTCGCGAATCGGGCGATAAGCTGTTTTTT. Translated: CSASRESGDKLFF.

This clonotype appeared a few times. The J gene is TRBJ2-7, the V gene TRBV19; the D gene could be TRBD1 or TRBD2 (6 bases each). The germline V gene encodes CDR1 LNHDA and CDR2 SQIVND (reference sequence). CDR3 length: 16 amino acids. The V end lost 7 bases, the J end lost 6 bases, and 25 bases lay between the germline ends. As DNA, the CDR3 is TGTGCCAGTAAACCGGGACATTCGGGATGGGACTTCGAGCAGTACTTC. It encodes CASKPGHSGWDFEQYF.

This clonotype was seen a few times. The V and J genes are TRBV7-9 and TRBJ1-2, with TRBD1 matching over 7 bases. Germline CDR1 is SEHNR and CDR2 is FQNEAQ (reference sequence). V was pared by 5 bases and J by 8 bases, with 11 bases of the junction left unmatched. The CDR3 extends over 14 amino acids. DNA for the CDR3: TGTGCCAGCAGCCCGACCTACAGGGGTGGAGGCTACACCTTC. It codes for CASSPTYRGGGYTF.

By sample share, this clonotype is medium-sized. In DNA form, the CDR3 reads TGCAGTGCTAGAGAGCCACTGAGGGACTACACCTTC. Protein: CSAREPLRDYTF. This chain uses TRBV20-1 with TRBJ1-2; D unclear. The CDR3 totals 12 residues. V was pared by 0 bases and J by 10 bases, with 12 bases between. Germline assignment: CDR1 DFQATT and CDR2 SNEGSKA (reference sequence).

The CDR3 nucleotides read TGTGCCAGCAGTGTACGGGAGAAGTCCACAGATACGCAGTATTTT. Its translation: CASSVREKSTDTQYF. The gene calls are TRBV6-1 and TRBJ2-3; D is possibly TRBD2 (6 bases). Trimming took off 4 bases at V and 2 bases at J, with 13 bases between the two ends. The CDR3 spans 15 residues. The germline V gene has CDR1 MNHNS and CDR2 SASEGT.

The chain is built from TRBV19 and TRBJ1-1; D remains unclear. The CDR3 has 15 residues. Germline-derived CDR1 and CDR2 are LNHDA and SQIVND (reference sequence). V lost 6 bases to trimming and J lost 1 base, with 15 bases between them. CDR3 residues: CASRPPGSPNTEAFF. CDR3 bases: TGTGCCAGTAGACCGCCGGGCAGTCCGAACACTGAAGCTTTCTTT.

This clonotype was seen only a few times. V and J are TRBV7-9 and TRBJ1-4, with TRBD1 matching 8 bases. V trimming: 4 bases; J trimming: 7 bases; junction bases outside the gene matches: 8. The CDR3 is made up of 15 amino acids. CDR1 is SEHNR, CDR2 FQNEAQ, per germline (reference sequence). This chain's CDR3 is CASSSARGQSEKLFF. CDR3 DNA: TGTGCCAGCAGCTCGGCCAGGGGGCAGAGTGAAAAACTGTTTTTT. Full variable domain (outside the CDR3, taken from reference TRBV7-9 and TRBJ1-4): DTGVSQNPRHKITKRGQNVTFRCDPISEHNRLYWYRQTLGQGPEFLTYFQNEAQLEKSRLLSDRFSAERPKGSFSTLEIQRTEQGDSAMYLCASSSARGQSEKLFFGSGTQLSVL.

J is TRBJ2-3 and V is TRBV5-4, with TRBD1 matching over 11 bases. V shed 6 bases, J shed 4 bases, and the junction held 4 bases outside the gene matches. The CDR3 spans 14 residues. Germline V gene lookup returns CDR1 SGHNT and CDR2 YYREEE (reference sequence). CDR3 residues: CASTDRGLSDTQYF. As DNA, the CDR3 is TGTGCCAGCACGGACAGGGGGCTTTCAGATACGCAGTATTTT.

V is TRBV12-3 or TRBV12-4 and J is TRBJ1-2; no clear D gene. Trimming removed 2 bases at V and 4 bases at J, with 8 bases between. This CDR3 has 13 residues. CDR3 nucleotides: TGTGCCAGCAGTTTACCGGGTTCCTATGGCTACACCTTC. Residues: CASSLPGSYGYTF.

The V call is TRBV10-3, the J call TRBJ2-3; D is perhaps TRBD1 (6 bases). Trimming stripped 6 bases from V and 1 base from J, with 14 bases between. The CDR3 is 15 amino acids. In germline, CDR1 is ENHRY, CDR2 SYGVKD. The CDR3 nucleotides are TGTGCCATCAGGAATGGGGGCCAGCGCACAGATACGCAGTATTTT. It yields the protein CAIRNGGQRTDTQYF.

V usage is TRBV27 and J usage is TRBJ1-1; D is perhaps TRBD1 (6 bases). The germline gives CDR1 MNHEY, CDR2 SMNVEV (reference sequence). Trimming left V 3 bases short and J 0 bases short, with 11 bases between. The CDR3 covers 15 residues. For the CDR3, the DNA is TGTGCCAGCAGTTTTGGCACAGGGCTGAACACTGAAGCTTTCTTT. Its translation: CASSFGTGLNTEAFF.

V gene TRBV6-2 or TRBV6-3 combines with J gene TRBJ1-5; D is undetermined. V lost 5 bases and J 0 bases, leaving 5 bases between the germline ends. The CDR3 is made up of 13 amino acids. The germline V gene encodes CDR1 MNHEY and CDR2 SVGEGT. The CDR3 DNA reads as TGTGCCAGCAGTCACAATAGCAATCAGCCCCAGCATTTT. This encodes CASSHNSNQPQHF.

As concerns this clonotype: At one end the junction does not follow the germline gene, possibly because of a read error. The chain carries TRBV19 and TRBJ1-3; D perhaps matches TRBD1 (6 bases). The length of the CDR3 is 13 residues. Germline V gene data show CDR1 as LNHDA and CDR2 as SQIVND (reference sequence). The CDR3 protein is CASPDRTGNIIYF. Written as DNA, the CDR3 is TGTGCCAGCCCGGACAGAACTGGAAACATCATATATTTT.